This T cell receptor beta chain originates from a study of blood T cell repertoires in COVID-19. As for the study in general: COVID-19 samples, acute and convalescent, were from the United States, Italy and Spain.

This CDR3 region has 14 residues. CDR1 is SGHTA, CDR2 FQGNSA, per germline. J lost 7 bases, V lost 5 bases, and 7 bases had no gene match. In the authors' methods: The authors estimated nucleated cell counts from reference gene primer amplification. Repertoires were generated with immunoSEQ multiplex PCR, while TCRdb's copy carries only in-frame clones and drops some. V, J and clone size were drawn from that table, and D and trimming were deduced from the DNA. The sample includes about 94,000 clones, more than 65% of them seen just once. The chain uses TRBV7-2 and TRBJ1-2; 10 bases match TRBD1. The sample comprised peripheral blood. This sequence originates from a man in his 60s with acute or convalescent COVID-19. The CDR3 DNA is TGTGCCAGCAGCCCCCGGGACAGGGGTTCTGGCTACACCTTC. Translating gives CASSPRDRGSGYTF.